This record concerns one T cell receptor (beta chain) sequence. Localized lung adenocarcinoma, a non-small cell lung cancer, affected the donors. This CDR3 is built from 12 residues. The germline V gene has CDR1 MDHEN and CDR2 SYDVKM. The germline V and J ends were trimmed by 2 bases and 5 bases, with 6 bases remaining between them. TCRdb used MiXCR to reprocess the PCR reads, holding one entry per CDR3 protein. Here the sample spans approximately 12,000 distinct CDR3 sequences, around 48% being singletons. The data are from a study of CD4 and CD8 cells across lung adenocarcinoma regions. The TCR sequence derives from a female donor with lung adenocarcinoma. The CD4 and CD8 labels of this study may be unreliable. The chain employs TRBV28 and TRBJ2-5; D remains ambiguous. The specimen was CD8+ T cells from the margin of a lung tumor. The CDR3 loop reads CASSLQLETQYF. Written as DNA, the CDR3 is TGTGCCAGCAGTTTACAACTGGAGACCCAGTACTTC.